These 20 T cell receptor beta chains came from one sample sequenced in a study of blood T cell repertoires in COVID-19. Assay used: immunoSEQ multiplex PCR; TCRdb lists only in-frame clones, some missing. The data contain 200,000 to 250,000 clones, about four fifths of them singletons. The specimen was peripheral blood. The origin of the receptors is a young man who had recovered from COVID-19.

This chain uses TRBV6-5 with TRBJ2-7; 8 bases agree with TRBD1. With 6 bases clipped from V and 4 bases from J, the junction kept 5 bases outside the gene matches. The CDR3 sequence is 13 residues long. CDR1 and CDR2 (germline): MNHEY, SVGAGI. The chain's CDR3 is CASSWGQAYEQYF. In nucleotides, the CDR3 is TGTGCCAGCAGCTGGGGACAGGCATACGAGCAGTACTTC.

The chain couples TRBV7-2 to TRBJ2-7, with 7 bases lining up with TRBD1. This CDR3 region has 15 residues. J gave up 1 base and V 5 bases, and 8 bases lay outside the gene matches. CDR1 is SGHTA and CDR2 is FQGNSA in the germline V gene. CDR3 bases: TGTGCCAGCAGCAACAGGGACAGTTGGTCCTACGAGCAGTACTTC. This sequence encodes CASSNRDSWSYEQYF. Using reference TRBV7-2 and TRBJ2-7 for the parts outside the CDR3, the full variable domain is GAGVSQSPSNKVTEKGKDVELRCDPISGHTALYWYRQSLGQGLEFLIYFQGNSAPDKSGLPSDRFSAERTGGSVSTLTIQRTQQEDSAVYLCASSNRDSWSYEQYFGPGTRLTVT.

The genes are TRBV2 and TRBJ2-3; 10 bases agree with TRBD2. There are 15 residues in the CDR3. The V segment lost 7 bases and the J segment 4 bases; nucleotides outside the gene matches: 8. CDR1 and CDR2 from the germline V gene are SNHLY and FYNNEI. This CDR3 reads CASKLAGHGADTQYF. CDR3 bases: TGTGCCAGCAAACTAGCGGGGCACGGGGCAGATACGCAGTATTTT. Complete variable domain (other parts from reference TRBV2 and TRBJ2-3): EPEVTQTPSHQVTQMGQEVILRCVPISNHLYFYWYRQILGQKVEFLVSFYNNEISEKSEIFDDQFSVERPDGSNFTLKIRSTKLEDSAMYFCASKLAGHGADTQYFGPGTRLTVL.

The CDR3: CASSPFLLSYEQYF. DNA of the CDR3: TGTGCCAGCAGCCCGTTTCTTCTTTCCTACGAGCAGTACTTC. This chain connects TRBV7-9 to TRBJ2-7; unclear D gene. Germline V CDR1 and CDR2: SEHNR, FQNEAQ (reference sequence). The CDR3 contains 14 residues. Deletions cut 5 bases from V and 1 base from J, with 12 bases between.

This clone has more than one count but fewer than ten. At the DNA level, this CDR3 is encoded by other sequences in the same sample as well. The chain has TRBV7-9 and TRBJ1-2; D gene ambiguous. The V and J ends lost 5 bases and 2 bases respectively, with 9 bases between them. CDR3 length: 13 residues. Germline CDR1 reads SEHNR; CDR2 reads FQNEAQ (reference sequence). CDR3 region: CASSPTGNYGYTF. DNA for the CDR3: TGTGCCAGCAGCCCGACGGGGAACTATGGCTACACCTTC. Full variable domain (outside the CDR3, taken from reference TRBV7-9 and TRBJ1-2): DTGVSQNPRHKITKRGQNVTFRCDPISEHNRLYWYRQTLGQGPEFLTYFQNEAQLEKSRLLSDRFSAERPKGSFSTLEIQRTEQGDSAMYLCASSPTGNYGYTFGSGTRLTVV.

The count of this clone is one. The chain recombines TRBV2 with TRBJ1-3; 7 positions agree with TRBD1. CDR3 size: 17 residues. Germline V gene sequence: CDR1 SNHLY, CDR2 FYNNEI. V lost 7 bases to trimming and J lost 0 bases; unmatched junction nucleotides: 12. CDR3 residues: CASTQILRGYSGNTIYF. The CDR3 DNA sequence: TGTGCCAGCACCCAGATCCTCAGGGGGTACTCTGGAAACACCATATATTTT.

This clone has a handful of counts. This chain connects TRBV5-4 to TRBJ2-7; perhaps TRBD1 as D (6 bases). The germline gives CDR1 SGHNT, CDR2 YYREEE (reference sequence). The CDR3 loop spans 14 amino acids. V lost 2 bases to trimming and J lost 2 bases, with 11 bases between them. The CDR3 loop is CASSFDQGTYEQYV. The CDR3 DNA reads TGTGCCAGCAGCTTCGATCAGGGGACCTACGAGCAGTACGTC.

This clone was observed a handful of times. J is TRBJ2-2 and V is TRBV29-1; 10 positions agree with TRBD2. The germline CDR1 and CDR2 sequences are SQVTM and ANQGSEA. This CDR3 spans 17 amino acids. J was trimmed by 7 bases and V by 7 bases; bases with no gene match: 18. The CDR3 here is CSASGGLAGADGGELFF. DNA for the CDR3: TGCAGCGCGAGCGGGGGGCTAGCGGGGGCCGACGGCGGGGAGCTGTTTTTT.

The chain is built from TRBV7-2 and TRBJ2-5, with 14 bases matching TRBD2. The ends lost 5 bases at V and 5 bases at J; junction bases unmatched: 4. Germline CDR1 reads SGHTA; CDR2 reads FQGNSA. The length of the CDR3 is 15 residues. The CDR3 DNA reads TGTGCCAGCAGCCTTTGGACTAGCGGGGGGGAGACCCAGTACTTC. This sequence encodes CASSLWTSGGETQYF.

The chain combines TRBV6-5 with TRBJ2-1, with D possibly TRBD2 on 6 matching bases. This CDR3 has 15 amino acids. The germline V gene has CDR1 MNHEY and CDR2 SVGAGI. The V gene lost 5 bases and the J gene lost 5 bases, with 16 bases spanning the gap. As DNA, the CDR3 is TGTGCCAGCAGTATAGATTGGGGGGAGAACAATGAGCAGTTCTTC. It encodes CASSIDWGENNEQFF.

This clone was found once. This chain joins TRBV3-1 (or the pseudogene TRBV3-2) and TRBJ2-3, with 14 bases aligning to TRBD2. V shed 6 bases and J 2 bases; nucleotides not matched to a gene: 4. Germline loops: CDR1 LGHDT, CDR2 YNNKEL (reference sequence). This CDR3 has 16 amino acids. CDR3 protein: CASRRLAGGLTDTQYF. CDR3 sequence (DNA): TGTGCCAGCAGGCGACTAGCGGGGGGGCTCACAGATACGCAGTATTTT.

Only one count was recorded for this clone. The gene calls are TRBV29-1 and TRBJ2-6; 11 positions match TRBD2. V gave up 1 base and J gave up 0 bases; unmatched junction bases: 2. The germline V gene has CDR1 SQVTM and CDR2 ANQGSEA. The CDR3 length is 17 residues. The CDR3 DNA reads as TGCAGCGTTGAAGGTAGCGGGGGGGTCTCTGGGGCCAACGTCCTGACTTTC. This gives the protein CSVEGSGGVSGANVLTF.

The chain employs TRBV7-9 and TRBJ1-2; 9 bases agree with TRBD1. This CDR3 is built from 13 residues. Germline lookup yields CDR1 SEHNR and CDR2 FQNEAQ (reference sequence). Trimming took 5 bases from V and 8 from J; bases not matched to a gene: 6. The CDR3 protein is CASSNRGLRGYTF. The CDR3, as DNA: TGTGCCAGCAGCAACAGGGGGCTGCGGGGCTACACCTTC.

In DNA, the CDR3 is TGTGCCAGCAGTTTTGGTGAGGGGGGGAATGAAAAACTGTTTTTT. Translating it yields CASSFGEGGNEKLFF. This chain joins TRBV28 and TRBJ1-4; TRBD1 is a possible D gene (6 bases). Between the trimmed V and J ends, which lost 3 bases and 5 bases, there was a span of 13 bases. The CDR3 is 15 amino acids. Per the germline V gene, CDR1 is MDHEN and CDR2 is SYDVKM.

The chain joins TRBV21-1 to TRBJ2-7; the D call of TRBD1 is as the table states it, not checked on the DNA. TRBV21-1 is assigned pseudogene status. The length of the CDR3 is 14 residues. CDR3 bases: TGTGCCAGCAGCAAATTGGCAGGTAATGGCGAGCAGTACGTC. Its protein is CASSKLAGNGEQYV.

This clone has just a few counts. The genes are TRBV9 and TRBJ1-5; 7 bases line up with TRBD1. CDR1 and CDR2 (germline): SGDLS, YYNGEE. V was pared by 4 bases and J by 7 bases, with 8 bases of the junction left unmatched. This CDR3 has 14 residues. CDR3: CASSRDSTQQPQHF. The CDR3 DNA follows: TGTGCCAGCAGCCGGGACAGCACCCAGCAGCCCCAGCATTTT.

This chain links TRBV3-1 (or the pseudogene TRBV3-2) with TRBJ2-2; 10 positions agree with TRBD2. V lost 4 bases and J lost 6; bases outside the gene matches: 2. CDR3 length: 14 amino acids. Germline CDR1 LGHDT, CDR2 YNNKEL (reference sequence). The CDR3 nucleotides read TGTGCCAGCAGCCCTAGCGGGGGCGCCGGGGAGCTGTTTTTT. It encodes CASSPSGGAGELFF.

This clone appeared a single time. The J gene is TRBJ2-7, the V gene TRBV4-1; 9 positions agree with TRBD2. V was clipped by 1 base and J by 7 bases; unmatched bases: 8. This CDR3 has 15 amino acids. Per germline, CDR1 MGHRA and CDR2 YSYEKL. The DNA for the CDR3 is TGCGCCAGCAGCCAAGGTCTAGCGGGGTCTGAGGAGCAGTACTTC. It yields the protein CASSQGLAGSEEQYF.

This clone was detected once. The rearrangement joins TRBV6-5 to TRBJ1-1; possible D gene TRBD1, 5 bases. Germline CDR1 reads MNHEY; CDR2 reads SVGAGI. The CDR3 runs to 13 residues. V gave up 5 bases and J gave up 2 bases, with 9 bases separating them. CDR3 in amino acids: CASSLTDNTEAFF. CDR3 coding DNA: TGTGCCAGCAGTCTGACAGACAACACTGAAGCTTTCTTT.

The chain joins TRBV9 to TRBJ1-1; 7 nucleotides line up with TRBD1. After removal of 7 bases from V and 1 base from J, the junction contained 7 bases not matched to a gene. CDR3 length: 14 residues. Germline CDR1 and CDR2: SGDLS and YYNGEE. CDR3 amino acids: CASGEGAANTEAFF. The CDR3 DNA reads TGTGCCAGCGGAGAGGGGGCTGCGAACACTGAAGCTTTCTTT. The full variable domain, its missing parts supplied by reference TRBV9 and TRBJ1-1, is DSGVTQTPKHLITATGQRVTLRCSPRSGDLSVYWYQQSLDQGLQFLIQYYNGEERAKGNILERFSAQQFPDLHSELNLSSLELGDSALYFCASGEGAANTEAFFGQGTRLTVV.